A selection of T cell receptor beta chains follows, all from one sample in a study of cytomegalovirus exposure and HLA in healthy donors. The repertoire was sequenced with immunoSEQ multiplex PCR; TCRdb's copy has only in-frame clones and lacks some. Of roughly 190,000 clones listed, under 80% are singletons. Sequenced: PBMCs. These receptors all come from a man aged 25-40 years in good health and CMV-seropositive. Each CDR3 is given with its conserved first and last residue. A D gene is named only where the DNA matches it firmly. Clone size appears in some rows only: once, few, many, or a class for an expanded clone.

TRBD1 | TRBJ2-5 | TRBV9 | NA | CASSVGDRGKETQYF | TGTGCCAGCAGCGTTGGGGACAGGGGGAAGGAGACCCAGTACTTC
NA | TRBJ2-5 | TRBV7-2 | NA | CASSLQGQHQETQYF | TGTGCCAGCAGCCTCCAGGGACAACACCAAGAGACCCAGTACTTC
TRBD1 | TRBJ1-6 | TRBV27 | NA | CASTTNTRQGNSPLHF | TGTGCCAGCACTACTAATACCCGACAGGGAAATTCACCCCTCCACTTT
NA | TRBJ2-3 | TRBV4-3 | NA | CASSHFRDSRTDTQYF | TGCGCCAGCAGCCACTTCCGGGACTCCCGCACAGATACGCAGTATTTT
NA | TRBJ2-4 | TRBV4-3 | few | CASSQETAGKNIQYF | TGCGCCAGCAGCCAAGAAACAGCGGGCAAAAACATTCAGTACTTC
TRBD1 | TRBJ2-7 | TRBV19 | few | CASRGTGGPTYEQYF | TGTGCCAGTAGAGGGACAGGGGGACCCACCTACGAGCAGTACTTC
NA | TRBJ1-2 | TRBV4-1 | NA | CASSQEQTRGVGYTF | TGCGCCAGCAGCCAAGAACAAACTCGGGGTGTTGGCTACACCTTC
NA | TRBJ2-5 | TRBV9 | NA | CASSVDSGRGETQYF | TGTGCCAGCAGCGTTGATAGTGGGAGGGGGGAGACCCAGTACTTC
TRBD2 | TRBJ2-2 | TRBV27 | NA | CASGTAGGPKSGELFF | TGTGCCAGCGGGACCGCGGGAGGGCCGAAGTCCGGGGAGCTGTTTTTT
TRBD1 | TRBJ2-5 | TRBV5-4 | NA | CASSLQGPLQETQYF | TGTGCCAGCAGCTTACAGGGGCCACTCCAAGAGACCCAGTACTTC
TRBD2 | TRBJ2-7 | TRBV27 | NA | CASSLGGRYEQYF | TGTGCCAGCAGTTTGGGCGGGAGGTACGAGCAGTACTTC
TRBD2 | TRBJ2-2 | TRBV4-2 | NA | CASSINSGGADTGELFF | TGTGCCAGCTCAATAAACAGCGGGGGGGCGGACACCGGGGAGCTGTTTTTT
TRBD2 | TRBJ2-5 | TRBV5-1 | once | CASSFLAGSETQYF | TGCGCCAGCAGCTTCCTAGCGGGTTCGGAGACCCAGTACTTC
TRBD1 | TRBJ1-1 | TRBV9 | NA | CASTRILGQGEAFF | TGTGCCAGCACCCGAATTTTAGGACAGGGAGAAGCTTTCTTT
TRBD1 | TRBJ2-3 | TRBV2 | NA | CAEGRDSGTDTQYF | TGTGCCGAAGGCCGGGACAGCGGCACAGATACGCAGTATTTT
TRBD1 | TRBJ2-7 | TRBV7-9 | NA | CASSAGTGTYEQYF | TGTGCCAGCAGCGCCGGGACAGGCACCTACGAGCAGTACTTC
TRBD2 | TRBJ2-7 | TRBV7-2 | NA | CASSAGVLSSYEQYF | TGTGCCAGCAGCGCGGGGGTGCTCAGCTCCTACGAGCAGTACTTC
TRBD1 | TRBJ2-7 | TRBV7-3 | NA | CASSLPSDREQYF | TGTGCCAGCAGCCTACCATCGGACAGGGAGCAGTACTTC
TRBD1 | TRBJ2-5 | TRBV28 | NA | CASTADRGETQYF | TGTGCCAGCACCGCGGACAGGGGAGAGACCCAGTACTTC
NA | TRBJ2-7 | TRBV11-3 | few | CASSLGGRYEQYF | TGTGCCAGCAGCTTAGGTGGCCGCTACGAGCAGTACTTC
TRBD1 | TRBJ1-1 | TRBV4-1 | NA | CASSQRLTGVGTEAFF | TGCGCCAGCAGCCAGCGATTAACAGGGGTAGGCACTGAAGCTTTCTTT
NA | TRBJ1-3 | TRBV5-6 | NA | CASSLDRDNTIYF | TGTGCCAGCAGCTTGGACAGAGATAACACCATATATTTT
TRBD2 | TRBJ2-3 | TRBV29-1 | NA | CSVEEWTSGEDTDTQYF | TGCAGCGTTGAAGAATGGACTAGCGGGGAAGATACAGATACGCAGTATTTT
NA | TRBJ2-3 | TRBV28 | NA | CASSTHTDTQYF | TGTGCCAGCAGTACACACACAGATACGCAGTATTTT
TRBD2 | TRBJ2-1 | TRBV5-4 | NA | CASTLAGGSYNEQFF | TGTGCCAGCACGCTAGCGGGAGGGTCCTACAATGAGCAGTTCTTC
NA | TRBJ1-2 | TRBV2 | NA | CASSEWGDSRGYTF | TGTGCCAGCAGTGAATGGGGTGACAGTAGGGGCTACACCTTC
NA | TRBJ1-3 | TRBV9 | few | CASSDSGNTIYF | TGTGCCAGCAGCGATTCAGGAAACACCATATATTTT
TRBD1 | TRBJ2-1 | TRBV10-3 | NA | CAISSDRGRVNEQFF | TGTGCCATCAGTTCGGACAGGGGCCGGGTCAATGAGCAGTTCTTC
NA | TRBJ2-7 | TRBV2 | NA | CASGNGALSYEQYF | TGTGCCAGCGGAAATGGGGCCCTCTCCTACGAGCAGTACTTC
NA | TRBJ1-6 | TRBV6-1 | NA | CASKAGLDSPLHF | TGTGCCAGCAAGGCGGGGCTCGATTCACCCCTCCACTTT
TRBD2 | TRBJ2-5 | TRBV13 | NA | CASSLGLAGRETQYF | TGTGCCAGCAGCTTAGGACTAGCGGGGAGAGAGACCCAGTACTTC
NA | TRBJ2-7 | TRBV2 | few | CASSFSGGAYEQYF | TGTGCCAGCAGTTTTAGCGGAGGAGCCTACGAGCAGTACTTC
NA | TRBJ2-2 | TRBV13 | few | CASSPRQSNTGELFF | TGTGCCAGCAGCCCCCGACAGTCGAACACCGGGGAGCTGTTTTTT
NA | TRBJ1-6 | TRBV6-5 | NA | CASSTNEPLHF | TGTGCCAGCAGCACCAACGAGCCCCTCCACTTT
TRBD1 | TRBJ2-7 | TRBV5-4 | NA | CASSRGYRGESYEQYF | TGTGCCAGCAGCCGGGGGTACAGGGGGGAGTCCTACGAGCAGTACTTC
TRBD2 | TRBJ2-5 | TRBV9 | NA | CASSASGTSGGAGKTQYF | TGTGCCAGCAGCGCGTCCGGGACTAGCGGGGGGGCCGGAAAGACCCAGTACTTC
NA | TRBJ2-7 | TRBV4-1 | NA | CASSQRGSDEQYF | TGCGCCAGCAGCCAAAGGGGGTCGGACGAGCAGTACTTC
TRBD1 | TRBJ1-2 | TRBV9 | NA | CASRGRQGNSGYTF | TGTGCCAGCAGGGGTCGACAGGGAAACAGTGGCTACACCTTC
NA | TRBJ1-4 | TRBV7-2 | once | CASSLGRGGKLFF | TGTGCCAGCAGCTTAGGTCGGGGGGGAAAACTGTTTTTT
NA | TRBJ2-3 | TRBV30 | NA | CAWRRAGTDTQYF | TGTGCCTGGAGACGAGCGGGCACAGATACGCAGTATTTT
NA | TRBJ1-1 | TRBV4-1 | NA | CASSRRGRDTEAFF | TGCGCCAGCAGCCGCAGGGGACGAGACACTGAAGCTTTCTTT
NA | TRBJ2-1 | TRBV2 | NA | CASLGGLSYNEQFF | TGTGCCAGCCTAGGTGGACTCTCCTACAATGAGCAGTTCTTC
NA | TRBJ2-1 | TRBV28 | NA | CASRIGGVSYNEQFF | TGTGCCAGCAGAATAGGGGGAGTTTCCTACAATGAGCAGTTCTTC
NA | TRBJ2-3 | TRBV5-4 | NA | CASSLAGSTDTQYF | TGTGCCAGCAGCTTAGCGGGTAGCACAGATACGCAGTATTTT
NA | TRBJ1-5 | TRBV30 | NA | CAWRTGLSNQPQHF | TGTGCCTGGAGGACCGGACTTAGCAATCAGCCCCAGCATTTT
NA | TRBJ2-1 | TRBV19 | few | CASRPGLSSYNEQFF | TGTGCCAGTAGGCCGGGACTCAGCTCCTACAATGAGCAGTTCTTC
TRBD2 | TRBJ2-7 | TRBV15 | NA | CATSRGLAGGNYEQYF | TGTGCCACCAGCAGAGGACTAGCGGGGGGGAACTACGAGCAGTACTTC
NA | TRBJ2-3 | TRBV14 | NA | CASSQRARVDTQYF | TGTGCCAGCAGCCAACGCGCCAGGGTAGATACGCAGTATTTT
NA | TRBJ1-1 | TRBV28 | NA | CASFSQTGWGNTEAFF | TGTGCCAGCTTCTCACAAACGGGGTGGGGGAACACTGAAGCTTTCTTT
TRBD2 | TRBJ2-2 | TRBV6-1 | NA | CASSDGGLAGTGELFF | TGTGCCAGCAGTGACGGCGGACTAGCGGGAACCGGGGAGCTGTTTTTT
TRBD1 | TRBJ1-1 | TRBV10-3 | NA | CAIRGTGREDTEAFF | TGTGCCATCAGGGGGACAGGGAGGGAGGACACTGAAGCTTTCTTT
NA | TRBJ1-3 | TRBV4-3 | few | CASSQAGRAGNTIYF | TGCGCCAGCAGCCAAGCTGGCAGGGCGGGAAACACCATATATTTT
NA | TRBJ1-3 | TRBV5-6 | NA | CASSREGSGNTIYF | TGTGCCAGCAGCCGGGAGGGCTCTGGAAACACCATATATTTT
TRBD1 | TRBJ1-3 | TRBV6-6 | NA | CASSYPGQGRNTIYF | TGTGCCAGCAGTTACCCCGGACAGGGTCGAAACACCATATATTTT
NA | TRBJ2-1 | TRBV7-3 | NA | CASSTLPLGHEQFF | TGTGCCAGCAGCACCCTCCCTTTGGGCCATGAGCAGTTCTTC
TRBD1 | TRBJ1-1 | TRBV28 | NA | CASKGWNRGKGNTEAFF | TGTGCCAGCAAAGGGTGGAACAGGGGAAAGGGGAACACTGAAGCTTTCTTT
NA | TRBJ1-2 | TRBV30 | NA | CAWSLTRQVPNF | TGTGCCTGGAGCCTAACACGACAGGTCCCGAATTTC
NA | TRBJ1-4 | TRBV4-2 | NA | CASSQVAGAEKLFF | TGTGCCAGCAGCCAAGTTGCAGGGGCCGAAAAACTGTTTTTT
NA | TRBJ2-7 | TRBV5-4 | NA | CASSLGLASYEQYF | TGTGCCAGCAGCTTGGGGCTAGCCAGCTACGAGCAGTACTTC
TRBD2 | TRBJ2-1 | TRBV7-3 | once | CASSLTASSGSNEQFF | TGTGCCAGCAGCTTAACGGCGTCTAGCGGAAGTAATGAGCAGTTCTTC